Shown below are 18 T cell receptor beta chains from a single sample sequenced in a study of blood T cell repertoires in COVID-19. Repertoires were generated with immunoSEQ multiplex PCR, while TCRdb's copy carries only in-frame clones and drops some. This sample yields approximately 300,000 clones, of which 80% to 90% are seen a single time; less than 4.5% belongs to the top ten. The sequencing input was PBMCs or T cells enriched from blood (not recorded which). These receptors were obtained from a man between 25 and 39 years old who had recovered from COVID-19.

The chain carries TRBV14 and TRBJ2-7; D might be TRBD2 (5 bases). This CDR3 has 13 amino acids. V lost 6 bases and J lost 7, with 16 bases in between. Per germline, CDR1 SGHDN and CDR2 FVKESK. CDR3 in DNA: TGTGCCAGCAGAGAAGAGGGAACGAAGGAGCAGTACTTC. Its translation is CASREEGTKEQYF.

The V call is TRBV19, the J call TRBJ1-3; 10 positions match TRBD1. Germline assignment: CDR1 LNHDA and CDR2 SQIVND (reference sequence). The CDR3 runs 17 residues. With V trimmed by 1 base and J by 4 bases, 7 bases remained unmatched. The CDR3 bases are TGTGCCAGTAGTATAGGGGCCGCGACAGGGGGCGGAAACACCATATATTTT. Protein product: CASSIGAATGGGNTIYF.

The CDR3 loop reads CASSYRTGMYEQYF. In nucleotides, the CDR3 is TGTGCCAGCAGTTACAGAACAGGGATGTACGAGCAGTACTTC. This chain joins TRBV6-5 and TRBJ2-7, with TRBD1 as a possible D gene (6 bases). Trimming left V 2 bases short and J 4 bases short, with 12 bases between. The CDR3 has 14 amino acids. Germline V lookup: CDR1 MNHEY, CDR2 SVGAGI.

This chain connects TRBV6-5 to TRBJ1-4, with D perhaps TRBD1 (6 bases). This CDR3 region has 14 residues. CDR1 MNHEY and CDR2 SVGAGI come from the germline V gene. The V gene lost 6 bases and the J gene lost 8 bases, with 16 bases spanning the gap. DNA of the CDR3: TGTGCCAGCAGGCCACAGGGTGGGGAGGAAAAACTGTTTTTT. Its translation: CASRPQGGEEKLFF.

The J gene is TRBJ2-7, the V gene TRBV5-1; the match to TRBD2 covers 9 bases. V lost 0 bases to trimming and J lost 5 bases; unmatched junction nucleotides: 6. The length of the CDR3 is 15 residues. The germline CDR1 and CDR2 sequences are SGHRS and YFSETQ. CDR3 residues: CASSLVAGGRHEQYF. In DNA, the CDR3 is TGCGCCAGCAGCTTGGTGGCGGGAGGGCGGCACGAGCAGTACTTC.

This clone was observed a single time. CDR3 nucleotides: TGTGCCAGTAGTATAGGCGTACTAGCCGCAGATACGCAGTATTTT. The encoded protein is CASSIGVLAADTQYF. V gene TRBV19 combines with J gene TRBJ2-3, with D possibly being TRBD2 (6 bases). Germline CDR1 is LNHDA and CDR2 is SQIVND (reference sequence). The V gene lost 1 base and the J gene lost 4 bases, with 12 bases spanning the gap. The CDR3 runs 15 residues.

This chain connects TRBV7-2 to TRBJ2-3; 9 bases are shared with TRBD2. The V gene's germline CDR1 is SGHTA and CDR2 FQGNSA. V lost 3 bases and J lost 9; bases outside the gene matches: 4. This CDR3 contains 13 residues. CDR3 sequence reads: CASSFLREGTQYF. DNA of the CDR3: TGTGCCAGCAGCTTTTTGCGGGAGGGCACGCAGTATTTT.

The chain links TRBV24-1 to TRBJ2-1; 8 bases fit TRBD2. CDR3 length: 15 amino acids. V gave up 3 bases and J gave up 8 bases; unmatched junction bases: 8. Per the germline V gene, CDR1 is KGHDR and CDR2 is SFDVKD. CDR3 bases: TGTGCCACCAGTGATCCCAGCGGGAGTTACCATGAGCAGTTCTTC. This encodes CATSDPSGSYHEQFF.

The rearrangement uses TRBV10-2 and TRBJ1-4; D gene uncertain. CDR1 is WSHSY and CDR2 is SAAADI in the germline V gene. There are 15 residues in the CDR3. Trimming removed 8 bases at V and 0 bases at J, with 13 bases between. The CDR3 protein is CASSGKGATNEKLFF. In DNA, the CDR3 is TGCGCCAGCTCGGGGAAAGGAGCAACTAATGAAAAACTGTTTTTT.

This chain joins TRBV18 and TRBJ1-5; TRBD1 aligns across 9 bases. The CDR3 runs 15 residues. Germline V gene data show CDR1 as KGHSH and CDR2 as LQKENI. V shed 6 bases and J 3 bases; nucleotides not matched to a gene: 6. In nucleotides, the CDR3 is TGTGCCAGCTCGGCCGGGACAGGGAACAATCAGCCCCAGCATTTT. Translating it yields CASSAGTGNNQPQHF.

The chain is built from TRBV28 and TRBJ2-5; 8 bases align to TRBD2. V lost 4 bases and J lost 5; bases outside the gene matches: 6. Germline CDR1 and CDR2: MDHEN and SYDVKM. The CDR3 extends over 14 amino acids. In DNA, the CDR3 is TGTGCCAGCAGTTCAGGACTAGCTCCGGAGACCCAGTACTTC. Encoded protein: CASSSGLAPETQYF.

The chain is built from TRBV28 and TRBJ2-3; a possible D gene is TRBD1 (6 bases). Trimming shortened V by 4 bases and J by 2 bases, and 10 bases separated the two germline ends. The germline CDR1 and CDR2 sequences are MDHEN and SYDVKM. This CDR3 contains 14 residues. DNA for the CDR3: TGTGCCAGCAGTTCACAGGGAGCCACAGATACGCAGTATTTT. As protein: CASSSQGATDTQYF. Together with reference TRBV28 and TRBJ2-3, the CDR3 gives the full variable domain: DVKVTQSSRYLVKRTGEKVFLECVQDMDHENMFWYRQDPGLGLRLIYFSYDVKMKEKGDIPEGYSVSREKKERFSLILESASTNQTSMYLCASSSQGATDTQYFGPGTRLTVL.

The V and J genes are TRBV19 and TRBJ2-2; a weak D match, TRBD1 (5 bases). With 4 bases removed from V and 6 bases from J, the gap between germline ends came to 12 bases. Germline lookup yields CDR1 LNHDA and CDR2 SQIVND (reference sequence). The CDR3 totals 14 residues. CDR3 sequence reads: CASSTIGAPGELFF. In DNA form, the CDR3 reads TGTGCCAGTAGTACGATTGGGGCTCCCGGGGAGCTGTTTTTT.

This chain links TRBV2 with TRBJ1-2, with D uncertain. This CDR3 is built from 14 residues. Per germline, CDR1 SNHLY and CDR2 FYNNEI. Trimming removed 5 bases from V and 3 bases from J, with 13 bases in between. The CDR3 region is CASSLGRQDYGYTF. The CDR3 region has the DNA TGTGCCAGCAGTCTGGGCAGGCAAGACTATGGCTACACCTTC.

About this clone: This sample also contains other DNA sequences that code for the same CDR3. The chain links TRBV10-3 to TRBJ2-2; 7 bases agree with TRBD2. Losses at the gene ends were 6 bases for V and 5 bases for J; bases not matched to a gene: 6. The CDR3 extends over 14 amino acids. CDR1 is ENHRY, CDR2 SYGVKD, per germline. CDR3 amino acids: CAISRLAGTGELFF. For the CDR3, the DNA is TGTGCCATCAGCCGACTAGCCGGAACCGGGGAGCTGTTTTTT.

This chain joins TRBV30 and TRBJ1-5; D might be TRBD1 (6 bases). V dropped 2 bases and J dropped 3 bases, with 14 bases sitting between them. The length of the CDR3 is 15 residues. The V gene's germline CDR1 is GTSNPN and CDR2 SVGIG (reference sequence). The CDR3 is CAWSTGTLPNQPQHF. CDR3 bases: TGTGCCTGGAGTACCGGGACACTCCCCAATCAGCCCCAGCATTTT.

The J gene is TRBJ1-2, the V gene TRBV12-3 or TRBV12-4; 9 bases map to TRBD1. The CDR3 extends over 13 amino acids. J gave up 5 bases and V 6 bases, and 4 bases lay outside the gene matches. CDR3 loop: CASRGQGLYGYTF. The CDR3 region has the DNA TGTGCCAGCAGGGGACAGGGCCTATATGGCTACACCTTC.

V is TRBV5-1 and J is TRBJ1-6, with 11 nucleotides matching TRBD1. V lost 4 bases, J lost 14 bases, and 8 bases stayed unmatched. The CDR3 is 14 amino acids. Germline V gives CDR1 SGHRS, CDR2 YFSETQ. CDR3 residues: CASSQGQGAVTLHF. CDR3 nucleotide sequence: TGCGCCAGCAGCCAAGGACAGGGGGCCGTCACCCTCCACTTT.